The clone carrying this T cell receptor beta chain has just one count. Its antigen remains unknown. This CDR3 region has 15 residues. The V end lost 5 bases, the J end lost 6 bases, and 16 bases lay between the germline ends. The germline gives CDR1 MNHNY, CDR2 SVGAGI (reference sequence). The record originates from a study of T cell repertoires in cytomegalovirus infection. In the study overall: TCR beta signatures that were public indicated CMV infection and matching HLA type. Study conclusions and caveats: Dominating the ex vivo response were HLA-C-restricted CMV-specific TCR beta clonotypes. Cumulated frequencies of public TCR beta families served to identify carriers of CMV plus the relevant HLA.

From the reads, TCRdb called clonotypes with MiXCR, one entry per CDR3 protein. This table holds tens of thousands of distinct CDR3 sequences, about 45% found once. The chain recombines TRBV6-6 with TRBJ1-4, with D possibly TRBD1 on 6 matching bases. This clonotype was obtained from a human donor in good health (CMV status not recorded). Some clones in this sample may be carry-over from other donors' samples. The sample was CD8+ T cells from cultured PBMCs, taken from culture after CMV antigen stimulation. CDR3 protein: CASSQPSGEDEKLFF. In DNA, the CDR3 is TGTGCCAGCAGTCAACCGTCAGGGGAGGATGAAAAACTGTTTTTT.